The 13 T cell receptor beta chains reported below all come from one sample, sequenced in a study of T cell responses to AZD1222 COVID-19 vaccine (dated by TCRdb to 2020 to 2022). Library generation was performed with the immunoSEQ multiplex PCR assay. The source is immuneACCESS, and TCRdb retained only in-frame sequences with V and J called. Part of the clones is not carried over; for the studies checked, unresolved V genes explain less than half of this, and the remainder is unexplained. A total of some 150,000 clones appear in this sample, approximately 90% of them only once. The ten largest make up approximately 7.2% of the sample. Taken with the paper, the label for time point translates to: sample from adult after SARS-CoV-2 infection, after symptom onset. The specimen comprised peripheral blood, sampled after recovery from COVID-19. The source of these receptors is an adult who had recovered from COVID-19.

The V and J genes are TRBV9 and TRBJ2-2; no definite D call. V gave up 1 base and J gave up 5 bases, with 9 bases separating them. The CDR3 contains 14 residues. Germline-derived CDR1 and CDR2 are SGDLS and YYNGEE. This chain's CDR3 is CASSVMSETGELFF. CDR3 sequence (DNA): TGTGCCAGCAGCGTAATGTCTGAGACCGGGGAGCTGTTTTTT.

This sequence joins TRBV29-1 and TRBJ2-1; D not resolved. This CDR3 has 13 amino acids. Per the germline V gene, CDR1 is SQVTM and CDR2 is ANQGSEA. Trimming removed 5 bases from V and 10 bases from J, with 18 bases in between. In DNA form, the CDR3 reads TGCAGCGTTCAGTTGGGATTGGATGGCGAGCAGTTCTTC. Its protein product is CSVQLGLDGEQFF.

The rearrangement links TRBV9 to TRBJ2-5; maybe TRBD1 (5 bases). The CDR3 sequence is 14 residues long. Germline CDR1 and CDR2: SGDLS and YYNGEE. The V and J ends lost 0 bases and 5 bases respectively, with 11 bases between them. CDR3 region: CASSVGGGYETQYF. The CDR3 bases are TGTGCCAGCAGCGTAGGGGGCGGCTATGAGACCCAGTACTTC.

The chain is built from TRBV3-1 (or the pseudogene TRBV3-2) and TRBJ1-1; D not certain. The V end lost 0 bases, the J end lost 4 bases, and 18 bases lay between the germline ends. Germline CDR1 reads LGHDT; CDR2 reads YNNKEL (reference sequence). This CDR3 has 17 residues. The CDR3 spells CASSQDQVGYDRTEAFF. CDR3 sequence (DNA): TGTGCCAGCAGCCAAGATCAGGTAGGATATGATCGCACTGAAGCTTTCTTT.

As DNA, the CDR3 is TGTGCCAGCACCCCCGCCGCTAACTATGGCTACACCTTC. Its translation is CASTPAANYGYTF. The chain combines TRBV7-9 with TRBJ1-2; D not resolved. Germline V gives CDR1 SEHNR, CDR2 FQNEAQ (reference sequence). V dropped 7 bases and J dropped 0 bases, with 9 bases sitting between them. The CDR3 covers 13 residues.

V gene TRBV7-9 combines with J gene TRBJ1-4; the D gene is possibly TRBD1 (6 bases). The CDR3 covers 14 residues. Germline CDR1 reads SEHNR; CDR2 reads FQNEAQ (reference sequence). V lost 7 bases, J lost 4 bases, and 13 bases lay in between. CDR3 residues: CASTPTGLNEKLFF. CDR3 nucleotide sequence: TGTGCCAGCACCCCGACAGGCCTTAATGAAAAACTGTTTTTT.

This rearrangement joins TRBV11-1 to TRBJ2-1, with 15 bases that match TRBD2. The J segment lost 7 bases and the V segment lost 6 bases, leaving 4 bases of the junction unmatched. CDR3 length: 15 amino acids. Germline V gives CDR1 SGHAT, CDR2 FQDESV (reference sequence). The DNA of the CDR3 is TGTGCCAGCAGTTGGGGACTAGCGGGGGGAAATGAGCAGTTCTTC. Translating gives CASSWGLAGGNEQFF.

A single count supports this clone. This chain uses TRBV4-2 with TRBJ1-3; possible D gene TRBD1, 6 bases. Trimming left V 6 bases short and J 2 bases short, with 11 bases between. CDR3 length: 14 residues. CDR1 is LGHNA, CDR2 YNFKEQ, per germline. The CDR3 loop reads CASSHRDTGNTIYF. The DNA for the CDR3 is TGTGCCAGCAGTCACAGGGACACTGGAAACACCATATATTTT.

CDR3 loop: CASSYGPGPKNIQYF. The CDR3 coding sequence is TGTGCCAGCAGTTACGGTCCGGGGCCCAAAAACATTCAGTACTTC. The gene calls are TRBV6-2 or TRBV6-3 and TRBJ2-4; tentatively, D is TRBD1 or TRBD2 (5 bases each). The V end lost 2 bases, the J end lost 2 bases, and 10 bases lay between the germline ends. Per the germline V gene, CDR1 is MNHEY and CDR2 is SVGEGT. The CDR3 spans 15 residues.

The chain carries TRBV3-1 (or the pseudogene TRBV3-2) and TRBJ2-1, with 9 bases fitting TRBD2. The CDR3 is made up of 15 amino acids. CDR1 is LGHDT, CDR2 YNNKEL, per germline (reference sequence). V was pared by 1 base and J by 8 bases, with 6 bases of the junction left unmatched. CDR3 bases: TGTGCCAGCAGCCAAGTTCCTAGCGGGACCTATGAGCAGTTCTTC. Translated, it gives CASSQVPSGTYEQFF.

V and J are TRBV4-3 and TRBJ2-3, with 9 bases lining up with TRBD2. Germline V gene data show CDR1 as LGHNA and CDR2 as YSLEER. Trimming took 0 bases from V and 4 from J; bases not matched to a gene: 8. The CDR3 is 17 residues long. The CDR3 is CASSQEWGRGGPDTQYF. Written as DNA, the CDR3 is TGCGCCAGCAGCCAAGAATGGGGGCGGGGGGGCCCAGATACGCAGTATTTT.

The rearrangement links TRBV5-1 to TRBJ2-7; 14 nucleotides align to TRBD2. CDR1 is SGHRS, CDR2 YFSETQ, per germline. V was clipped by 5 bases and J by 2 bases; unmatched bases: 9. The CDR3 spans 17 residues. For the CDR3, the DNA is TGCGCCAGCAGGCCTGGACTAGCGGGGGGCCCTCCCTACGAGCAGTACTTC. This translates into CASRPGLAGGPPYEQYF.

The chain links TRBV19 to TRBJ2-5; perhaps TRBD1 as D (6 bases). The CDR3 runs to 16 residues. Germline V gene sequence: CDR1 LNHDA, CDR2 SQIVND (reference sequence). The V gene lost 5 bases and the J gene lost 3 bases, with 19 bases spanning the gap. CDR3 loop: CASSPGSRGWEETQYF. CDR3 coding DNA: TGTGCCAGTAGTCCTGGGTCAAGGGGGTGGGAAGAGACCCAGTACTTC.